Shown below are 26 T cell receptor beta chains from a single sample sequenced in a study of OX40 agonist ivuxolimab in advanced cancers. Library preparation employed the immunoSEQ multiplex PCR assay. TCRdb mirrors the immuneACCESS table, restricted to in-frame sequences. Some clones are absent from its copies; in checked studies, under half trace to an unresolved V gene, and the reason for the others is unknown. The sample contains 75,000 to 100,000 clones, roughly 87% of them found a single time. Of the sample, 0.5% is held by the ten largest clones. Sequencing used CD4+ or CD8+ T cells sorted from blood, obtained in a trial of the OX40 agonist ivuxolimab. These receptors originate from an adult with an advanced solid tumor such as melanoma, head and neck, liver or kidney cancer.

V and J are TRBV2 and TRBJ1-5; D remains unclear. V lost 7 bases and J lost 4, with 14 bases in between. This CDR3 region has 14 residues. Germline loops: CDR1 SNHLY, CDR2 FYNNEI. The CDR3 DNA reads as TGTGCCAGCAAGGCAGAGGTGGGGAATCAGCCCCAGCATTTT. This sequence encodes CASKAEVGNQPQHF.

The chain joins TRBV7-3 to TRBJ2-3, with D uncertain. The V end lost 5 bases, the J end lost 0 bases, and 9 bases lay between the germline ends. CDR3 length: 14 residues. CDR1 and CDR2 (germline): SGHTA, FQGTGA. The CDR3 loop reads CASSRLTSTDTQYF. The CDR3 nucleotides read TGTGCCAGCAGCCGACTGACTAGCACAGATACGCAGTATTTT.

In this sample, this clone turned up once. V usage is TRBV14 and J usage is TRBJ2-7; D ambiguous. The germline CDR1 and CDR2 sequences are SGHDN and FVKESK. This CDR3 contains 11 residues. Trimming stripped 1 base from V and 7 bases from J, with 5 bases between. The chain's CDR3 is CASSQGKEQYF. The CDR3 nucleotides read TGTGCCAGCAGCCAAGGAAAAGAGCAGTACTTC.

V is TRBV10-1 and J is TRBJ2-1; D is perhaps TRBD1 or TRBD2 (5 bases each). Germline-derived CDR1 and CDR2 are WNHNN and SYGVQD (reference sequence). The CDR3 sequence is 15 residues long. V was pared by 6 bases and J by 7 bases, with 19 bases between. The CDR3 DNA follows: TGCGCCAGCAGCGAACCCGGGACGGGGAGTAATGAGCAGTTCTTC. Protein: CASSEPGTGSNEQFF.

This clone was found once. V usage is TRBV9 and J usage is TRBJ2-4; 15 nucleotides agree with TRBD2. Germline V lookup: CDR1 SGDLS, CDR2 YYNGEE. V shed 0 bases and J 7 bases; nucleotides not matched to a gene: 2. The CDR3 contains 16 residues. As DNA, the CDR3 is TGTGCCAGCAGCGTAGGAGGGACTAGCGGGGGGAACATTCAGTACTTC. The encoded protein is CASSVGGTSGGNIQYF.

V usage is TRBV7-8 and J usage is TRBJ2-3; no reliable D call. CDR3 size: 15 residues. The germline V and J ends were trimmed by 2 bases and 1 base, with 10 bases remaining between them. Germline values: CDR1 SGHVS, CDR2 FQNEAQ. The CDR3 is CASSLTSPGTDTQYF. CDR3 DNA: TGTGCCAGCAGCTTAACATCACCCGGCACAGATACGCAGTATTTT.

A few counts support this clone. The chain is built from TRBV5-1 and TRBJ1-1; D is unclear. V was trimmed by 6 bases and J by 5 bases, leaving 11 bases between them. Germline V gene lookup returns CDR1 SGHRS and CDR2 YFSETQ. The CDR3 is 12 amino acids. DNA for the CDR3: TGCGCCAGCACCCGACCGGGAACTGAAGCTTTCTTT. This gives the protein CASTRPGTEAFF.

The chain is built from TRBV11-2 and TRBJ2-2; no definite D call. CDR1 SGHAT and CDR2 FQNNGV come from the germline V gene. The ends were cut back, 5 bases at V and 1 base at J, with 8 bases in the middle. The CDR3 length is 14 residues. CDR3 sequence (DNA): TGTGCCAGCAGCCCCTATCTGAACACCGGGGAGCTGTTTTTT. It codes for CASSPYLNTGELFF.

The chain uses TRBV6-6 and TRBJ2-5; D gene unclear. The CDR3 loop spans 14 amino acids. V shed 4 bases and J shed 2 bases, with 11 bases lying between them. Germline V lookup: CDR1 MNHNY, CDR2 SVGAGI (reference sequence). Here the CDR3 reads CASSFPGNQETQYF. Here the CDR3 DNA reads TGTGCCAGCAGTTTCCCAGGAAATCAAGAGACCCAGTACTTC.

The chain links TRBV5-1 to TRBJ2-3; D uncertain. The germline V gene has CDR1 SGHRS and CDR2 YFSETQ. Trimming stripped 4 bases from V and 0 bases from J, with 9 bases between. This CDR3 region has 14 residues. The CDR3 DNA reads TGCGCCAGCAGCCCTGGCCCTAGCACAGATACGCAGTATTTT. It is translated as CASSPGPSTDTQYF.

This chain connects TRBV5-5 to TRBJ1-5; D possibly corresponds to TRBD1 (5 bases). CDR1 is SGHKS and CDR2 is YYEKEE in the germline V gene (reference sequence). V was shortened by 4 bases and J by 7 bases, with 15 bases between the two germline ends. The CDR3 runs to 14 residues. CDR3 amino acids: CASSPGPLRQPQHF. Here the CDR3 DNA reads TGTGCCAGCAGCCCAGGGCCTCTGAGGCAGCCCCAGCATTTT.

The genes are TRBV9 and TRBJ1-3, with D hard to call. V lost 0 bases, J lost 0 bases, and 13 bases lay in between. CDR1 SGDLS and CDR2 YYNGEE come from the germline V gene. The CDR3 runs 17 residues. The CDR3 sequence: CASSVDGAQNSGNTIYF. CDR3 DNA: TGTGCCAGCAGCGTAGACGGAGCCCAAAACTCTGGAAACACCATATATTTT.

The chain combines TRBV6-1 with TRBJ2-2; either TRBD1 or TRBD2 may supply D (6 bases each). The CDR3 consists of 17 residues. V lost 4 bases and J lost 1, with 16 bases in between. Germline V gene data show CDR1 as MNHNS and CDR2 as SASEGT. CDR3 residues: CASSAGARGLNTGELFF. The CDR3, as DNA: TGTGCCAGCAGTGCGGGGGCCAGGGGACTGAACACCGGGGAGCTGTTTTTT.

The chain recombines TRBV5-4 with TRBJ1-2, with 9 bases matching TRBD1. The CDR3 has 17 residues. V shed 3 bases, J shed 3 bases, and the junction held 12 bases outside the gene matches. Germline V gene lookup returns CDR1 SGHNT and CDR2 YYREEE (reference sequence). The CDR3 sequence is CASSSWTQGADHYGYTF. Written as DNA, the CDR3 is TGTGCCAGCAGCTCCTGGACACAGGGGGCAGACCACTATGGCTACACCTTC.

This clone has just a few counts. V usage is TRBV7-9 and J usage is TRBJ1-3; D gene ambiguous. Trimming cost V 9 bases and J 0 bases, with 6 bases left between them. Germline CDR1 reads SEHNR; CDR2 reads FQNEAQ (reference sequence). The CDR3 covers 12 residues. Written as DNA, the CDR3 is TGTGCCAGGGGCGTCTCTGGAAACACCATATATTTT. This encodes CARGVSGNTIYF. Combining the CDR3 with reference TRBV7-9 and TRBJ1-3 gives the whole variable domain DTGVSQNPRHKITKRGQNVTFRCDPISEHNRLYWYRQTLGQGPEFLTYFQNEAQLEKSRLLSDRFSAERPKGSFSTLEIQRTEQGDSAMYLCARGVSGNTIYFGEGSWLTVV.

The chain recombines TRBV6-1 with TRBJ1-1; 8 bases align to TRBD1. CDR3 length: 14 residues. Germline trimming cut 6 bases from V and 7 bases from J; bases unmatched to any gene: 10. The germline V gene encodes CDR1 MNHNS and CDR2 SASEGT. The CDR3 nucleotides are TGTGCCAGCAGGCAGGGGGCGCTTAGGATTGAAGCTTTCTTT. Translation: CASRQGALRIEAFF.

The chain carries TRBV5-1 and TRBJ2-5; 8 bases fit TRBD1. Trimming removed 5 bases from V and 5 bases from J; junction bases left unmatched: 8. Germline loops: CDR1 SGHRS, CDR2 YFSETQ. The CDR3 covers 14 residues. CDR3 bases: TGCGCCAGCAGGTCGACAGGGGATTCGGAGACCCAGTACTTC. Protein product: CASRSTGDSETQYF. Filled out from reference TRBV5-1 and TRBJ2-5, the complete variable domain reads KAGVTQTPRYLIKTRGQQVTLSCSPISGHRSVSWYQQTPGQGLQFLFEYFSETQRNKGNFPGRFSGRQFSNSRSEMNVSTLELGDSALYLCASRSTGDSETQYFGPGTRLLVL.

This chain links TRBV29-1 with TRBJ2-2; tentatively, D is TRBD2 (5 bases). The CDR3 consists of 11 residues. Germline CDR1 reads SQVTM; CDR2 reads ANQGSEA. The CDR3: CGGSDTGELFF. The CDR3 region has the DNA TGCGGCGGGTCGGACACCGGGGAGCTGTTTTTT.

V is TRBV28 and J is TRBJ1-1, with TRBD1 identical over 9 bases. This CDR3 is built from 15 residues. The trim removed 6 bases at V and 7 bases at J, leaving 12 bases unmatched. The germline CDR1 and CDR2 sequences are MDHEN and SYDVKM. The CDR3 coding sequence is TGTGCCAGCAGCCCGGGGACAGGGATCCTTATTGAAGCTTTCTTT. Protein: CASSPGTGILIEAFF.

This clone showed up just a few times. The chain recombines TRBV4-1 with TRBJ2-1, with D unresolved. The CDR3 has 12 residues. Germline loops: CDR1 MGHRA, CDR2 YSYEKL. V shed 0 bases and J shed 15 bases, with 12 bases lying between them. The CDR3 loop is CASSQDRIFLFF. CDR3 sequence (DNA): TGCGCCAGCAGCCAAGACAGAATCTTTCTGTTCTTC.

DNA for the CDR3: TGTGCCAGCAGCTTAAGGACGCCGATCAGTAACAATGAGCAGTTCTTC. This encodes CASSLRTPISNNEQFF. The chain couples TRBV7-8 to TRBJ2-1; D is undetermined. This CDR3 spans 16 amino acids. Trimming cost V 2 bases and J 5 bases, with 16 bases left between them. CDR1 and CDR2 (germline): SGHVS, FQNEAQ.

V is TRBV19 and J is TRBJ2-7, with D uncertain. The germline V gene has CDR1 LNHDA and CDR2 SQIVND (reference sequence). V dropped 6 bases and J dropped 0 bases, with 12 bases sitting between them. This CDR3 contains 14 residues. The CDR3 region has the DNA TGTGCCAGTAGGAGCACCTTCCGCTCCTACGAGCAGTACTTC. This gives the protein CASRSTFRSYEQYF.

The chain has TRBV7-2 and TRBJ2-1; 13 bases are shared with TRBD2. The length of the CDR3 is 14 residues. Trimming at V came to 10 bases and at J to 8 bases, leaving 8 bases not matched to a gene. The germline V gene has CDR1 SGHTA and CDR2 FQGNSA. The CDR3 nucleotides read TGTGCCACCAAACTAGCGGGGGGGCTGGATGAGCAGTTCTTC. This encodes CATKLAGGLDEQFF.

The chain links TRBV29-1 to TRBJ2-7; D is perhaps TRBD1 (5 bases). V was clipped by 6 bases and J by 5 bases, with 14 bases between them. Germline CDR1 and CDR2: SQVTM and ANQGSEA. The CDR3 covers 12 residues. This CDR3 reads CSVSSGSHEQYF. The CDR3 nucleotides are TGCAGCGTCAGCTCAGGGTCCCACGAGCAGTACTTC.

The CDR3 sequence is CASSSKTGTGGPDTQYF. The DNA of the CDR3 is TGCGCCAGCAGCTCCAAAACCGGGACAGGGGGACCAGATACGCAGTATTTT. This rearrangement joins TRBV5-1 to TRBJ2-3, with 11 positions matching TRBD1. The CDR3 runs 17 residues. J gave up 4 bases and V 3 bases, and 10 bases lay outside the gene matches. Germline CDR1 is SGHRS and CDR2 is YFSETQ.

The chain combines TRBV5-3 with TRBJ2-7; 11 nucleotides match TRBD2. Being an ORF, TRBV5-3 has a function that is uncertain. Losses at the gene ends were 4 bases for V and 0 bases for J; bases not matched to a gene: 21. The CDR3 sequence is 21 residues long. The CDR3 bases are TGTGCCAGAAGCATCGAACCGGGACTAGCGGTTCTACATTTGAGCTCCTACGAGCAGTACTTC. Translation: CARSIEPGLAVLHLSSYEQYF.